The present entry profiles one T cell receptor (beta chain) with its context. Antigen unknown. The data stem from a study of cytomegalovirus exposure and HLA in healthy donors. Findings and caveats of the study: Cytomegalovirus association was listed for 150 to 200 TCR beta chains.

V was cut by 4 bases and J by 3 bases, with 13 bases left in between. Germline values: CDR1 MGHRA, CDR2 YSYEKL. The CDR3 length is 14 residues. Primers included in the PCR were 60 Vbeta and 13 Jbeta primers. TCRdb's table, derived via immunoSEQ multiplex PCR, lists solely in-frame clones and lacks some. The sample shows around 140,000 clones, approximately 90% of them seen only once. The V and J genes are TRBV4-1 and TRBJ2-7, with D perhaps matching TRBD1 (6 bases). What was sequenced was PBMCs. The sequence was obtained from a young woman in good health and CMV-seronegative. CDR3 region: CASSPRQVGYEQYF. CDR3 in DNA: TGCGCCAGCAGCCCACGACAGGTGGGCTACGAGCAGTACTTC.